The 29 T cell receptor beta chains below come from one sample, sequenced in a study of cytomegalovirus exposure and HLA in healthy donors. Some clones are missing from TCRdb's copy, which holds only in-frame ones; the method was immunoSEQ multiplex PCR. There are 150,000 to 200,000 clones in the sample; 85% to 90% occur only once, and 10% to 13% lies in the top ten. Material for sequencing was PBMCs. These receptors came from a woman younger than 30 in good health and CMV-seropositive.

This chain connects TRBV5-1 to TRBJ2-5, with TRBD2 identical over 15 bases. V lost 4 bases to trimming and J lost 4 bases; unmatched junction nucleotides: 8. Germline-derived CDR1 and CDR2 are SGHRS and YFSETQ. The length of the CDR3 is 17 residues. The CDR3 is CASSMGTSGRILETQYF. The CDR3 region has the DNA TGCGCCAGCAGCATGGGGACTAGCGGGAGGATCTTAGAGACCCAGTACTTC.

V is TRBV5-4 and J is TRBJ1-1, with D tentatively TRBD1 (5 bases). V was cut by 4 bases and J by 1 base, with 17 bases left in between. Germline V gives CDR1 SGHNT, CDR2 YYREEE (reference sequence). This CDR3 is built from 16 residues. The CDR3 region is CASSHNTGYPNTEAFF. In nucleotides, the CDR3 is TGTGCCAGCAGCCATAACACAGGCTATCCGAACACTGAAGCTTTCTTT.

V gene TRBV30 combines with J gene TRBJ1-5; TRBD1 matches at 10 bases. The germline V gene has CDR1 GTSNPN and CDR2 SVGIG (reference sequence). The CDR3 is made up of 14 amino acids. Trimming removed 4 bases from V and 7 bases from J; junction bases left unmatched: 7. Here the CDR3 reads CAWTRQGARQPQHF. The CDR3 DNA follows: TGTGCCTGGACCCGACAGGGGGCCAGGCAGCCCCAGCATTTT.

This clone appeared once. This sequence joins TRBV5-1 and TRBJ2-2; 9 bases line up with TRBD2. The germline V gene encodes CDR1 SGHRS and CDR2 YFSETQ. V was pared by 2 bases and J by 3 bases, with 5 bases of the junction left unmatched. This CDR3 comprises 16 residues. The CDR3 loop reads CASSFLAGVYTGELFF. Here the CDR3 DNA reads TGCGCCAGCAGCTTTTTAGCGGGAGTATACACCGGGGAGCTGTTTTTT.

J is TRBJ2-1 and V is TRBV11-3; 8 bases match TRBD2. The CDR3 runs to 15 residues. Germline V lookup: CDR1 SGHNT, CDR2 YENEEA. J was trimmed by 6 bases and V by 5 bases; bases with no gene match: 9. CDR3 protein: CASSPGLALVNEQFF. The CDR3 nucleotides are TGTGCCAGCAGCCCCGGACTAGCCTTGGTCAATGAGCAGTTCTTC. Supplemented by reference TRBV11-3 and TRBJ2-1, the full variable domain reads EAGVVQSPRYKIIEKKQPVAFWCNPISGHNTLYWYLQNLGQGPELLIRYENEEAVDDSQLPKDRFSAERLKGVDSTLKIQPAELGDSAVYLCASSPGLALVNEQFFGPGTRLTVL.

This chain joins TRBV6-4 and TRBJ2-2; the D gene is possibly TRBD1 (5 bases). This CDR3 is 14 amino acids long. Germline V gene sequence: CDR1 MRHNA, CDR2 SNTAGT. The V end lost 4 bases, the J end lost 6 bases, and 12 bases lay between the germline ends. CDR3 coding DNA: TGTGCCAGCAGTGTCGGCAGGGAAGCCGGGGAGCTGTTTTTT. It encodes CASSVGREAGELFF.

The chain is built from TRBV30 and TRBJ1-3; D call uncertain. The CDR3 covers 12 residues. Trimming left V 2 bases short and J 9 bases short, with 11 bases between. Germline CDR1 and CDR2: GTSNPN and SVGIG (reference sequence). This chain's CDR3 is CAWSFWSGTIYF. CDR3 DNA sequence: TGTGCCTGGAGTTTTTGGAGTGGCACCATATATTTT.

The V and J genes are TRBV18 and TRBJ2-7; 8 positions match TRBD1. The CDR3 runs 16 residues. CDR1 and CDR2 (germline): KGHSH, LQKENI. J was trimmed by 1 base and V by 6 bases; bases with no gene match: 11. The CDR3 DNA follows: TGTGCCAGCTCGCTCCTGGGGCAGGGGGCTTCCTACGAGCAGTACTTC. Amino acid sequence: CASSLLGQGASYEQYF.

CDR3 sequence reads: CASSYTFYNEQFF. The DNA for the CDR3 is TGTGCCAGCAGTTACACATTTTACAATGAGCAGTTCTTC. The genes are TRBV11-3 and TRBJ2-1; D is unclear. Trimming stripped 6 bases from V and 4 bases from J, with 10 bases between. The CDR3 has 13 residues. CDR1 and CDR2 (germline): SGHNT, YENEEA.

The chain combines TRBV9 with TRBJ1-1, with D possibly being TRBD1 (5 bases). The V end was cut by 1 base, the J end by 3 bases, with 10 bases between. The CDR3 spans 14 residues. Germline CDR1 SGDLS, CDR2 YYNGEE. CDR3 in amino acids: CASSVRGRDTEAFF. As DNA, the CDR3 is TGTGCCAGCAGCGTAAGGGGCAGGGACACTGAAGCTTTCTTT.

The chain is built from TRBV6-5 and TRBJ2-1, with a possible D match to TRBD1 (5 bases). The CDR3 covers 14 residues. V lost 0 bases, J lost 6 bases, and 9 bases lay in between. The germline gives CDR1 MNHEY, CDR2 SVGAGI. In DNA, the CDR3 is TGTGCCAGCAGTTACTCGGGGCCCTTCAATGAGCAGTTCTTC. Encoded protein: CASSYSGPFNEQFF.

This chain connects TRBV15 to TRBJ2-1, with 11 bases fitting TRBD2. V lost 0 bases to trimming and J lost 8 bases; unmatched junction nucleotides: 6. Germline loops: CDR1 LNHNV, CDR2 YYDKDF (reference sequence). This CDR3 has 16 residues. The CDR3 region is CATSRDTSGSWYEQFF. In nucleotides, the CDR3 is TGTGCCACCAGCAGAGACACTAGCGGGAGTTGGTATGAGCAGTTCTTC.

The chain joins TRBV13 to TRBJ2-2; no reliable D call. Looked up from germline, CDR1 is PRHDT and CDR2 is FYEKMQ (reference sequence). Trimming cost V 2 bases and J 5 bases, with 3 bases left between them. The CDR3 runs 12 residues. The CDR3 protein is CASSLPTGELFF. CDR3 nucleotide sequence: TGTGCCAGCAGCTTACCTACCGGGGAGCTGTTTTTT.

The chain employs TRBV6-6 and TRBJ2-1, with D unclear. The germline V gene has CDR1 MNHNY and CDR2 SVGAGI (reference sequence). V was shortened by 4 bases and J by 5 bases, with 6 bases between the two germline ends. The CDR3 has 12 amino acids. The CDR3 spells CASSFTDNEQFF. The CDR3 DNA reads as TGTGCCAGCAGTTTTACTGACAATGAGCAGTTCTTC.

The chain employs TRBV10-1 and TRBJ2-2; TRBD1 agrees at 7 bases. Trimming took 6 bases from V and 5 from J; bases not matched to a gene: 6. Germline lookup yields CDR1 WNHNN and CDR2 SYGVQD (reference sequence). The CDR3 is 14 amino acids. The CDR3 bases are TGCGCCAGCAGCGACACAGGGGTAACCGGGGAGCTGTTTTTT. The encoded protein is CASSDTGVTGELFF.

This clone showed up just a few times. This chain links TRBV2 with TRBJ1-2; TRBD1 agrees at 7 bases. The germline CDR1 and CDR2 sequences are SNHLY and FYNNEI. V was clipped by 6 bases and J by 6 bases; unmatched bases: 7. The CDR3 sequence is 13 residues long. The CDR3 loop is CASRLDRVDGYTF. The CDR3 DNA reads as TGTGCCAGCAGACTAGACAGGGTGGATGGCTACACCTTC.

The rearrangement joins TRBV5-5 to TRBJ1-2, with 8 nucleotides matching TRBD1. This CDR3 has 15 residues. CDR1 SGHKS and CDR2 YYEKEE come from the germline V gene (reference sequence). J lost 3 bases, V lost 3 bases, and 7 bases had no gene match. CDR3 sequence: CASSWRTGNDYGYTF. CDR3 in DNA: TGTGCCAGCAGCTGGAGGACAGGGAATGACTATGGCTACACCTTC.

There are a few counts of this clone. This chain links TRBV6-1 with TRBJ2-7, with TRBD2 matching 9 bases. CDR3 length: 14 residues. The trim removed 8 bases at V and 6 bases at J, leaving 11 bases unmatched. Germline V gene lookup returns CDR1 MNHNS and CDR2 SASEGT. The CDR3 spells CASVTREGWVEQYF. CDR3 sequence (DNA): TGTGCCAGCGTTACGCGGGAGGGCTGGGTCGAGCAGTACTTC.

This rearrangement joins TRBV19 to TRBJ1-1, with D possibly matching TRBD1 (5 bases). Germline V CDR1 and CDR2: LNHDA, SQIVND (reference sequence). The ends were cut back, 3 bases at V and 8 bases at J, with 13 bases in the middle. The CDR3 extends over 13 amino acids. CDR3 region: CASSMGGGSEAFF. The CDR3 coding sequence is TGTGCCAGTAGTATGGGGGGAGGGTCGGAAGCTTTCTTT.

The chain joins TRBV19 to TRBJ2-1; D is possibly TRBD1 (5 bases). CDR1 and CDR2 (germline): LNHDA, SQIVND (reference sequence). The CDR3 extends over 14 amino acids. Between the trimmed V and J ends, which lost 3 bases and 6 bases, there was a span of 12 bases. The CDR3 nucleotides read TGTGCCAGTAGTATCTTATCAGACAGCAATGAGCAGTTCTTC. It translates to CASSILSDSNEQFF.

The CDR3 DNA sequence: TGCGCCAGCAGTCATTTGGGAGCGTACGAGCAGTACTTC. This gives the protein CASSHLGAYEQYF. The rearrangement joins TRBV23-1 to TRBJ2-7, with D perhaps matching TRBD2 (5 bases). Being an ORF, TRBV23-1 has a function that is uncertain. V was trimmed by 3 bases and J by 4 bases, leaving 10 bases between them. The CDR3 is 13 residues long.

The CDR3, as DNA: TGTGCCAGCAGCTTAATGAAGGCGGGAGGGAATGAGCAGTTCTTC. Protein: CASSLMKAGGNEQFF. The V gene is TRBV11-2, the J gene TRBJ2-1; 9 bases are shared with TRBD2. The J segment lost 7 bases and the V segment lost 2 bases, leaving 6 bases of the junction unmatched. CDR3 length: 15 residues. CDR1 and CDR2 from the germline V gene are SGHAT and FQNNGV.

Only one count was recorded for this clone. The chain links TRBV2 to TRBJ2-1; 12 nucleotides line up with TRBD2. CDR1 is SNHLY, CDR2 FYNNEI, per germline. The CDR3 is 15 amino acids. Losses at the gene ends were 6 bases for V and 9 bases for J; bases not matched to a gene: 9. The CDR3 bases are TGTGCCAGCAGCCCTTCTAGCGGGAGGGCCAGTGAGCAGTTCTTC. As protein: CASSPSSGRASEQFF.

J is TRBJ1-2 and V is TRBV7-2; 9 bases fit TRBD1. J was trimmed by 8 bases and V by 1 base; bases with no gene match: 8. This CDR3 comprises 15 residues. Per the germline V gene, CDR1 is SGHTA and CDR2 is FQGNSA. The CDR3 region is CASSLDTGGAGGYTF. CDR3 nucleotide sequence: TGTGCCAGCAGCTTAGATACAGGGGGCGCGGGGGGCTACACCTTC. The whole variable domain, filled in from reference TRBV7-2 and TRBJ1-2, reads GAGVSQSPSNKVTEKGKDVELRCDPISGHTALYWYRQSLGQGLEFLIYFQGNSAPDKSGLPSDRFSAERTGGSVSTLTIQRTQQEDSAVYLCASSLDTGGAGGYTFGSGTRLTVV.

The rearrangement uses TRBV6-1 and TRBJ2-7, with TRBD2 matching 7 bases. Germline V gene data show CDR1 as MNHNS and CDR2 as SASEGT. This CDR3 is built from 13 residues. The junction had 11 bases not matched to a gene; V was cut back by 8 bases and J by 7 bases. Here the CDR3 DNA reads TGTGCCAGCCTGACTAGCTTGGATGGGGAGCAGTACTTC. It yields the protein CASLTSLDGEQYF.

The V call is TRBV5-1, the J call TRBJ1-4; maybe TRBD1 (6 bases). The V end was cut by 1 base, the J end by 6 bases, with 10 bases between. CDR1 SGHRS and CDR2 YFSETQ come from the germline V gene. The CDR3 is 14 residues long. The DNA of the CDR3 is TGCGCCAGCAGCTTGACTGGACAGTATGAAAAACTGTTTTTT. This codes for CASSLTGQYEKLFF.

This clone was found once. This chain joins TRBV5-6 and TRBJ2-1; a weak D match, TRBD2 (5 bases). The V gene lost 4 bases and the J gene lost 9 bases, with 14 bases spanning the gap. Germline loops: CDR1 SGHDT, CDR2 YYEEEE. The CDR3 loop spans 13 amino acids. The CDR3 bases are TGTGCCAGCAGCCCCGTTAGCGAAAGTGAGCAGTTCTTC. Protein product: CASSPVSESEQFF.

The chain couples TRBV28 to TRBJ1-2; D is ambiguous. This CDR3 region has 15 residues. V was pared by 6 bases and J by 1 base, with 15 bases between. Germline CDR1 MDHEN, CDR2 SYDVKM. For the CDR3, the DNA is TGTGCCAGCAGCCTGACGGGATCCCATAACTATGGCTACACCTTC. Encoded protein: CASSLTGSHNYGYTF.

The chain carries TRBV6-4 and TRBJ2-3, with TRBD2 matching 12 bases. Germline values: CDR1 MRHNA, CDR2 SNTAGT. The V segment lost 6 bases and the J segment 6 bases; nucleotides outside the gene matches: 7. This CDR3 contains 15 residues. Written as DNA, the CDR3 is TGTGCCAGCAGAGAAACTAGCGGGAGGTTCGATACGCAGTATTTT. Encoded protein: CASRETSGRFDTQYF.